This T cell receptor (beta chain) was retrieved from a study of CD8+ T cells in alopecia areata. The CDR3 length is 13 residues. CDR1 SGHRS and CDR2 YFSETQ come from the germline V gene. V lost 4 bases to trimming and J lost 4 bases, with 12 bases between them. Isolation of CD4+ and CD8+ T cells from PBMCs was achieved by sorting. RNA, once extracted, was reverse transcribed into cDNA for use as the sequencing template. TCRdb keeps only in-frame clones here, not all; method: immunoSEQ multiplex PCR. The sample consists of roughly 140,000 clones, approximately 49% of them appearing once. Study-wide findings and caveats: When scalp samples are sequenced, resident alphabeta T cells of normal skin are also captured. Between patients, shared TCR sequences were less clear than in mice. This was possibly due in part to HLA diversity in the patient population.

This clone was seen just once. The antigen is not known. The sequenced sample was CD4+ T cells sorted from blood, obtained at week 0. The chain is built from TRBV5-1 and TRBJ2-7, with D possibly TRBD1 on 6 matching bases. This receptor was obtained from a human donor with alopecia areata. The CDR3: CASSDGQSYEQYF. The DNA for the CDR3 is TGCGCCAGCAGCGACGGACAGTCATACGAGCAGTACTTC.